This TCR beta chain was observed in a study of blood T cell repertoires in COVID-19. About the study: Acute and convalescent COVID-19 specimens originated in the United States, Italy and Spain. The analysed material was cDNA or gDNA that came from T cells, B-cell-depleted T cells, or PBMCs.

Looked up from germline, CDR1 is LNHDA and CDR2 is SQIVND (reference sequence). This CDR3 is built from 12 residues. The V end was cut by 3 bases, the J end by 3 bases, with 3 bases between. Per the original methods: Reference gene primers were amplified, and this amplification served to estimate nucleated cell counts. Some clones are missing from TCRdb's copy, which holds only in-frame ones; the method was immunoSEQ multiplex PCR. The V and J calls and clone size come from that table; D and trimming were worked out from the DNA. The sample lists tens of thousands of clones; 85% to 95% were seen once. In its sample, this clone was seen once.

The specimen sequenced was peripheral blood. This TCR was sampled from a man between 65 and 85 years old with active COVID-19. The chain couples TRBV19 to TRBJ1-5; D is unclear. CDR3 nucleotide sequence: TGTGCCAGTAGTATCGTCAATCAGCCCCAGCATTTT. It specifies CASSIVNQPQHF.